Below, one TCR beta chain is given with its context. These data originate in a study of cytomegalovirus exposure and HLA in healthy donors. The PCR made use of 60 Vbeta and 13 Jbeta primers. Sequencing used immunoSEQ multiplex PCR; TCRdb keeps in-frame clones, though not all of them. The sample holds roughly 190,000 clones, 70% to 75% seen once. CDR3 length: 14 amino acids. Germline V gene lookup returns CDR1 MNHEY and CDR2 SVGAGI. The J segment lost 8 bases and the V segment lost 5 bases, leaving 7 bases of the junction unmatched. The chain combines TRBV6-5 with TRBJ1-4; TRBD1 agrees at 8 bases. This sequence was found in a man aged 30 to 45 in good health and CMV-seropositive. Sequencing was carried out using PBMCs. The CDR3 is CASSPGAGGEKLFF. For the CDR3, the DNA is TGTGCCAGCAGTCCAGGGGCAGGGGGCGAAAAACTGTTTTTT.